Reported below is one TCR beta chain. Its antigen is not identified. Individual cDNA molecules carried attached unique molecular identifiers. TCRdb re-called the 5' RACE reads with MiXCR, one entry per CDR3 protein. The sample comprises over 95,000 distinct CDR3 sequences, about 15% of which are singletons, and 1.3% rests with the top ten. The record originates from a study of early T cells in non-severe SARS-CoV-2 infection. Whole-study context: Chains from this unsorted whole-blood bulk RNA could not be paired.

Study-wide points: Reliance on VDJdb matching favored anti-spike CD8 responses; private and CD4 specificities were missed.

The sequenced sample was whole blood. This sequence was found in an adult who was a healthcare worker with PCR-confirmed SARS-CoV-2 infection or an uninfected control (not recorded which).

The CDR3 DNA reads TGTGCCAGCAGCCCGACTAGCGGGCTCTACAATGAGCAGTTCTTC. This encodes CASSPTSGLYNEQFF. The chain joins TRBV28 to TRBJ2-1, with 10 bases aligning to TRBD2. CDR3 length: 15 amino acids. Germline loops: CDR1 MDHEN, CDR2 SYDVKM. V was pared by 6 bases and J by 3 bases, with 5 bases of the junction left unmatched.